These 13 T cell receptor beta chains share one sample of origin, sequenced in a study of cytomegalovirus exposure and HLA in healthy donors (dated by TCRdb to 2016 to 2017). The library relied on the immunoSEQ multiplex PCR assay. The table comes from immuneACCESS by way of TCRdb, which keeps in-frame sequences with V and J called. Part of the clones is missing from these tables; in studies checked, under half for an unresolved V gene and the rest for unknown reasons. The sample has roughly 350,000 clones on record, 75% to 90% of them singletons. In total, the top ten clones hold around 0.8% of the sample. The sequenced sample consisted of PBMCs. The receptor set was obtained from a woman aged 18 to 35 in good health and CMV-seronegative.

The rearrangement joins TRBV28 to TRBJ1-1; 7 nucleotides agree with TRBD1. With V trimmed by 8 bases and J by 2 bases, 8 bases remained unmatched. The CDR3 is 14 residues long. Germline lookup yields CDR1 MDHEN and CDR2 SYDVKM. The CDR3 DNA follows: TGTGCCAGCGGCCTAGACAGGGTAAACACTGAAGCTTTCTTT. Amino acid sequence: CASGLDRVNTEAFF.

The rearrangement joins TRBV6-5 to TRBJ2-2; 8 bases are a match to TRBD2. Germline V gene data show CDR1 as MNHEY and CDR2 as SVGAGI. This CDR3 is built from 16 residues. V was clipped by 1 base and J by 9 bases; unmatched bases: 10. The CDR3 sequence: CASSYLWSGSLRELFF. The CDR3 DNA is TGTGCCAGCAGTTACTTGTGGAGCGGGAGTTTGCGGGAGCTGTTTTTT.

The chain joins TRBV7-9 to TRBJ1-1; 12 bases line up with TRBD1. CDR1 is SEHNR and CDR2 is FQNEAQ in the germline V gene (reference sequence). CDR3 length: 15 residues. V trimming: 4 bases; J trimming: 2 bases; junction bases outside the gene matches: 2. CDR3 loop: CASSYGTGGNTEAFF. CDR3 coding DNA: TGTGCCAGCAGCTATGGGACAGGGGGCAACACTGAAGCTTTCTTT.

The chain recombines TRBV5-4 with TRBJ1-2; no reliable D call. Per germline, CDR1 SGHNT and CDR2 YYREEE (reference sequence). Trimming took off 1 base at V and 1 base at J, with 11 bases between the two ends. CDR3 length equals 15 residues. Written as DNA, the CDR3 is TGTGCCAGCAGCTTGTCGAACAGCCTTAACTATGGCTACACCTTC. Encoded protein: CASSLSNSLNYGYTF.

The chain recombines TRBV11-1 with TRBJ2-1; unclear D gene. The CDR3 consists of 14 residues. V lost 3 bases to trimming and J lost 6 bases, with 12 bases between them. CDR1 and CDR2 (germline): SGHAT, FQDESV (reference sequence). DNA of the CDR3: TGTGCCAGCAGCTTGTTACCTGAGATCAATGAGCAGTTCTTC. Translation: CASSLLPEINEQFF.

The V gene is TRBV5-4, the J gene TRBJ1-3, with 7 bases aligning to TRBD1. The CDR3 extends over 12 amino acids. The V gene end was trimmed by 7 bases and the J gene end by 4 bases; junction bases not matched to a gene: 2. Germline CDR1 and CDR2: SGHNT and YYREEE (reference sequence). In DNA form, the CDR3 reads TGTGCCAGCTCAGGGGGAGGAAACACCATATATTTT. Its protein is CASSGGGNTIYF.

This chain joins TRBV6-6 and TRBJ1-2, with TRBD1 identical over 7 bases. There are 15 residues in the CDR3. In germline, CDR1 is MNHNY, CDR2 SVGAGI (reference sequence). V lost 0 bases to trimming and J lost 8 bases; unmatched junction nucleotides: 9. In DNA, the CDR3 is TGTGCCAGCAGTTACTCGAGGGCAGGGGGGTACGGCTACACCTTC. Translated: CASSYSRAGGYGYTF.

The chain has TRBV6-1 and TRBJ2-7, with 9 bases fitting TRBD2. V shed 7 bases, J shed 11 bases, and the junction held 18 bases outside the gene matches. CDR1 MNHNS and CDR2 SASEGT come from the germline V gene. There are 15 residues in the CDR3. CDR3 residues: CASTPRGASGAVEYF. Here the CDR3 DNA reads TGTGCCAGCACCCCCCGAGGGGCTAGCGGGGCCGTGGAGTACTTC.

V gene TRBV6-6 combines with J gene TRBJ1-2; 10 bases are shared with TRBD1. There are 14 residues in the CDR3. The germline V gene has CDR1 MNHNY and CDR2 SVGAGI (reference sequence). Trimming removed 7 bases from V and 7 bases from J; junction bases left unmatched: 9. Written as DNA, the CDR3 is TGTGCCAGCATTTGGGGACAGGGGTTTGGTGGCTACACCTTC. Its translation is CASIWGQGFGGYTF.

The V gene is TRBV19, the J gene TRBJ1-5; D unresolved. In germline, CDR1 is LNHDA, CDR2 SQIVND (reference sequence). V lost 3 bases to trimming and J lost 5 bases, with 8 bases between them. The CDR3 is made up of 13 amino acids. The CDR3 spells CASSIEFYQPQHF. In DNA form, the CDR3 reads TGTGCCAGTAGTATCGAGTTCTATCAGCCCCAGCATTTT.

The rearrangement joins TRBV7-9 to TRBJ2-1; TRBD2 matches at 8 bases. The CDR3 contains 15 residues. CDR1 and CDR2 from the germline V gene are SEHNR and FQNEAQ (reference sequence). V was clipped by 4 bases and J by 6 bases; unmatched bases: 8. CDR3 region: CASSSRGTSGNEQFF. CDR3 DNA sequence: TGTGCCAGCAGCTCGAGGGGGACTAGTGGCAATGAGCAGTTCTTC. Together with reference TRBV7-9 and TRBJ2-1, the CDR3 gives the full variable domain: DTGVSQNPRHKITKRGQNVTFRCDPISEHNRLYWYRQTLGQGPEFLTYFQNEAQLEKSRLLSDRFSAERPKGSFSTLEIQRTEQGDSAMYLCASSSRGTSGNEQFFGPGTRLTVL.

The chain couples TRBV4-1 to TRBJ2-7, with 12 bases matching TRBD2. In germline, CDR1 is MGHRA, CDR2 YSYEKL. Losses at the gene ends were 0 bases for V and 2 bases for J; bases not matched to a gene: 11. There are 19 residues in the CDR3. The CDR3 DNA sequence: TGCGCCAGCAGCCAAGAGGGGGGTCTAGCGGGAGGGACCCCCTACGAGCAGTACTTC. Encoded protein: CASSQEGGLAGGTPYEQYF.

The J gene is TRBJ2-1, the V gene TRBV6-1, with TRBD2 matching 7 bases. V was clipped by 7 bases and J by 6 bases; unmatched bases: 9. Germline CDR1 is MNHNS and CDR2 is SASEGT. This CDR3 has 14 amino acids. The CDR3 coding sequence is TGTGCCAGCAAGCGAGATGCTAGCGGCAATGAGCAGTTCTTC. Its protein product is CASKRDASGNEQFF.